The present T cell receptor beta chain was sequenced within a study of CD8 T cells in Susac syndrome. Sequencing of TCR beta drew on CD8+ and CD4+ T cells from blood. Stable or active relapsing-remitting multiple sclerosis, untreated and meeting revised McDonald criteria, defined the controls. Negative isolation yielded the CD8+ and CD4+ T cells, while FACS enriched the TEMRA cells. The CDR3 spans 15 residues. The germline gives CDR1 DFQATT, CDR2 SNEGSKA (reference sequence). V gave up 0 bases and J gave up 4 bases, with 15 bases separating them. Random hexamers were used to reverse transcribe an amount of roughly 0.45 to 1 ug RNA. Amplification of TCR beta CDR3 was carried out by immunoSEQ multiplex PCR, which covered 54 Vbeta and 13 Jbeta segments. Each CDR3 protein is one row after TCRdb ran MiXCR on the immunoSEQ multiplex PCR reads. Among about 200,000 distinct CDR3 sequences, 80% to 95% were seen once, and the ten largest hold about 0.12%.

The V call is TRBV20-1, the J call TRBJ1-1; D is uncertain. The sample was CD8+ T cells from PBMCs. The source of this sequence is a human donor with multiple sclerosis. The DNA for the CDR3 is TGCAGTGCTAGAGAGGAGACCAGTTGGGCCACTGAAGCTTTCTTT. Its protein is CSAREETSWATEAFF.